In this sample, the clone carrying this TCR beta chain turned up a few times. Antigen: not known. This sample's TCRbeta library carried unique molecular identifier barcodes. A single record per CDR3 protein comes from TCRdb applying MiXCR to the PCR reads. The table shows about a million distinct CDR3 sequences, with around 30% occurring only once. This sample was included in a study of T-cell reconstitution after alpha-beta-depleted transplantation in children. Findings and caveats of the study: Most T-cell counts and diversity one year after the transplant came from T cells that were newly produced. Approximately two months post-transplant, alpha-beta T cells reportedly originated from several hundred expanded graft clones. Where some patients showed high TCRbeta diversity at day 60, it came from recipient T cells and thymic progenitors that had survived.

The material was PBMCs, mostly from graft donor cells, obtained 360 days after TCRalphabeta/CD19-depleted stem cell transplant. The sequence was collected from a boy younger than two who had a stem cell transplant for SCID, so the T cells may come from the graft donor.

The CDR3 region has the DNA TGCAGTGCTAGAGACACCTTAGCGGGGGGATATACCGGGGAGCTGTTTTTT. It specifies CSARDTLAGGYTGELFF. V gene TRBV20-1 combines with J gene TRBJ2-2, with 10 nucleotides matching TRBD2. Per the germline V gene, CDR1 is DFQATT and CDR2 is SNEGSKA (reference sequence). The length of the CDR3 is 17 residues. The ends lost 0 bases at V and 5 bases at J; junction bases unmatched: 9.